The T cell receptor beta chain under discussion was sequenced for a study of identical twins listed by TCRdb under 2016. For the wider study: The study deep-sequenced TCR alpha and beta repertoires from monozygotic twins, unrelated adults of various ages and cord blood to test whether fetal clonotypes persist. To rule out contamination, the twin experiments were replicated at different times with different library preparation protocols.

All donors were healthy Caucasians. The twin cohort comprised three pairs of female monozygotic twins, all aged about 18 to 30 years. Positive isolation kits from Invitrogen were used to isolate the CD4+ and CD8+ T cell populations. This clonotype was counted only a few times. No antigen is known for it. Base qualities were left out, and no much larger clone turns up one base away. The library was made by 5' RACE. The listed sequencing device is Illumina HiSeq 2000. Template switching introduced a universal primer binding site; the final cDNA contained a unique molecular identifier, enabling accurate counting of TCR cDNA molecules. Specific primers in the conserved constant-segment region were used to synthesize first-strand cDNA for the TCR alpha and beta chains. To control for contamination, every cDNA library was double barcoded, receiving both a SMART-Mk sample barcode and Illumina barcodes. TruSeq adapter sequences along with Illumina sample barcodes were introduced in two successive PCR steps. TCR alpha and beta cDNA libraries were sequenced on the Illumina HiSeq platform with custom primers. The original pipeline was this. Raw reads were processed with MiGEC to extract unique molecular identifiers, and MiXCR was used to determine CDR3 positions. For each individual, recombination models were inferred using an EM algorithm with the repgenHMM and IGoR tools. The tcR package in R was used for shared clonotype analysis, with sharing normalized by the product of cloneset sizes. To study raw recombination free of thymic and clonal selection effects, out-of-frame nonproductive sequences were analyzed. TCRdb applied fastp at Q25 and MiXCR to the public reads, then kept only in-frame beta chains. All rows with the same CDR3 protein become a single entry with the most common DNA and genes. The V and J calls were determined by TCRdb, not by the authors. The sample profile shows 200,000 to 250,000 distinct CDR3 sequences; roughly 7.1% of them were found once. The ten largest clones capture about 15% of the sample.

Its CDR3 holds 10 amino acids, cysteine through phenylalanine. Only the CDR3 DNA is retained, 30 bases long and in frame from the first base. Cut back by 5 bases and 5 bases, the V and J ends lie 6 bases apart. The germline V gene (reference sequence) gives CDR1 as DFQATT and CDR2 as SNEGSKA. Findings and caveats that apply to the study as a whole: Conclusions relied on cross-sectional statistical analysis, since the same donors could not be followed over many years. Fewer insertions were carried by abundant cord blood beta clonotypes, a similar but weaker trend appeared in young adult naive repertoires, and no such trend appeared in memory repertoires. In beta out-of-frame sequences, excess twin sharing was weaker, because having fewer shared sequences lowered the signal-to-noise ratio. Recombination models systematically underestimated out-of-frame TCR alpha sharing in monozygotic twins but agreed with sharing between unrelated individuals. Compared with coincidental sharing between unrelated individuals, out-of-frame TCR alpha sequences shared between twins had an excess of sequences with low generation probability. Zero-insertion analyses could be partly confounded by invariant T cells such as MAIT and iNKT, though diverse VJ usage argued against such confounding for most clonotypes.

In addition, the sample was reused for a study of T cells expressing NK-cell markers. From that second study: About eight donors provided sorted CD3+CD56+NKG2C+, CD3+CD56+NKG2C- and CD3+CD56-NKG2C+ T-cell subsets, whose TCR beta-chain repertoires were profiled. Of the eight sequenced donors, seven were found to be HCMV-seropositive and one was found to be HCMV-seronegative. In several experiments an anti-gammadeltaTCR antibody was added to restrict sorting to alphabetaTCR-expressing T cells. In six donors, the dominant CD3+CD56+NKG2C+ clonotypes were among the top 10 CD8+ clonotypes and accounted for roughly 1.0-7.5% of CD8+ T cells. Those dominant clonotypes were again the most abundant among CD3+CD56-NKG2C+ cells in four donors, at about 28.3-60.1%. Whether the expanded NKG2C-expressing T cell clones were specific for HCMV antigens remained unclear. The study sequenced eight donors, all healthy volunteers chosen at random: three men and five women. To determine HCMV serostatus, a commercial ELISA kit was used to detect HCMV-specific IgG in serum. Reads were demultiplexed and grouped by UMI with MIGEC, and clonotypes were assembled and quantified with MiTCR. To exclude erroneous sequences, only TCR cDNA sequences supported by at least two reads were retained. The tcR package was used for downstream repertoire analysis, with clonotypes matched between fractions based on CDR3 nucleotide sequence plus V segment. VDJmatch was used to annotate antigen specificity against VDJdb, with one amino acid substitution in CDR3 permitted.

Sequencing input: CD8+ T cells sorted from blood. The TCR comes from a woman aged 18-29 years in good health. The receptor chain draws on TRBV20-1 and TRBJ1-1; the D gene is perhaps TRBD1, on 5 matching bases. The CDR3 amino acid sequence is: CSAWGTEAFF. In nucleotides, the sequence is TGCAGTGCTTGGGGGACTGAAGCTTTCTTT.